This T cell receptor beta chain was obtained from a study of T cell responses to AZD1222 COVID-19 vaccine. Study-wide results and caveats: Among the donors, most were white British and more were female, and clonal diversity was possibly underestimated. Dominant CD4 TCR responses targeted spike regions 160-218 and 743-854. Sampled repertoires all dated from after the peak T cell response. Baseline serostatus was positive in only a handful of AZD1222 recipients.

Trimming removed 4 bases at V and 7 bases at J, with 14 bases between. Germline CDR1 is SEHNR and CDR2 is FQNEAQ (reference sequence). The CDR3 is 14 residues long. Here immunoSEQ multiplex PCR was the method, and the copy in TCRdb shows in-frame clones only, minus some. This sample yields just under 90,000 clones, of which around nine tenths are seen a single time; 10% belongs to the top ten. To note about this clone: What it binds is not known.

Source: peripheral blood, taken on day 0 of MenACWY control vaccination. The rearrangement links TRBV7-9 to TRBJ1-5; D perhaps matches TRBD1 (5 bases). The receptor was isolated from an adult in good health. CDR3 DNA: TGTGCCAGCAGCTACGGGGGGGTTGAACAGCCCCAGCATTTT. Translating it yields CASSYGGVEQPQHF. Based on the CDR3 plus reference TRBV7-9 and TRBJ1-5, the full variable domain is DTGVSQNPRHKITKRGQNVTFRCDPISEHNRLYWYRQTLGQGPEFLTYFQNEAQLEKSRLLSDRFSAERPKGSFSTLEIQRTEQGDSAMYLCASSYGGVEQPQHFGDGTRLSIL.